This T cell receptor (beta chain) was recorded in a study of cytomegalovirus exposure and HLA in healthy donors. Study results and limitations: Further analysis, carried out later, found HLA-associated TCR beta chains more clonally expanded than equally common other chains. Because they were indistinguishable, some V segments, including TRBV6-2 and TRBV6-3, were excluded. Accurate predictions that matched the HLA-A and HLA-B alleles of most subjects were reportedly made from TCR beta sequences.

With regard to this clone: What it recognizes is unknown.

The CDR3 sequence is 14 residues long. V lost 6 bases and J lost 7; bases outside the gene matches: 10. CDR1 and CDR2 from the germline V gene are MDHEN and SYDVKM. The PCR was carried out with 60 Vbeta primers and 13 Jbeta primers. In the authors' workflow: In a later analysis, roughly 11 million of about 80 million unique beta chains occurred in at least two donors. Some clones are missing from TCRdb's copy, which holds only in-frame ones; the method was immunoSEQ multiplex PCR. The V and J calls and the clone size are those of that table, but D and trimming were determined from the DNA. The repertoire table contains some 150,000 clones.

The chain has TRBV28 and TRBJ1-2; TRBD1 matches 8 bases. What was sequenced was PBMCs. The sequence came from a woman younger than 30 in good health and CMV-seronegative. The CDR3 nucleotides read TGTGCCAGCAGGTACCAGGACAGGGCGGCTGGCTACACCTTC. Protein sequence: CASRYQDRAAGYTF.